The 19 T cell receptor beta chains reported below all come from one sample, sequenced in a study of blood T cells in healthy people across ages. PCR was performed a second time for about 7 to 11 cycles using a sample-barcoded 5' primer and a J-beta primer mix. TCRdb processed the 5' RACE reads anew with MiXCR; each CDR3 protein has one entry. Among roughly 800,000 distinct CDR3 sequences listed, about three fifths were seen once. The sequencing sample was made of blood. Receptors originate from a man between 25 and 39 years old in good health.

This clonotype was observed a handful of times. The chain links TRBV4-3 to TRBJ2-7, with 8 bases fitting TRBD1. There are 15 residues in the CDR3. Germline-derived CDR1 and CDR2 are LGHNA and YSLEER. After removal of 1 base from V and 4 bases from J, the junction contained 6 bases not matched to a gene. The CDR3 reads CASSQGTGTWYEQYF. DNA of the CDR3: TGCGCCAGCAGCCAAGGGACAGGGACTTGGTACGAGCAGTACTTC.

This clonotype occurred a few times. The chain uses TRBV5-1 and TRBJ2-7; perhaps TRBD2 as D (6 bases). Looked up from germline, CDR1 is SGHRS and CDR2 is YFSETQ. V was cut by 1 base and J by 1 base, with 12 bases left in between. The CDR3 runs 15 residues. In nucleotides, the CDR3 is TGCGCCAGCAGCTTGTCCGGGAGTGCGTCCTACGAGCAGTACTTC. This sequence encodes CASSLSGSASYEQYF.

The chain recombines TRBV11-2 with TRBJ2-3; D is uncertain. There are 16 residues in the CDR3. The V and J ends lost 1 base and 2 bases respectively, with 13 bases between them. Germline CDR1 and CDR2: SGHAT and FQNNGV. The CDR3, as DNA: TGTGCCAGCAGCTTAGGATCCAGACGTTACACAGATACGCAGTATTTT. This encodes CASSLGSRRYTDTQYF.

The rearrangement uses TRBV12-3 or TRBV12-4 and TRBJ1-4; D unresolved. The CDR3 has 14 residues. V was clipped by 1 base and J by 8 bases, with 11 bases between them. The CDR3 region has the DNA TGTGCCAGCAGTTTAGGGTTATCAGGAGAAAAACTGTTTTTT. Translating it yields CASSLGLSGEKLFF.

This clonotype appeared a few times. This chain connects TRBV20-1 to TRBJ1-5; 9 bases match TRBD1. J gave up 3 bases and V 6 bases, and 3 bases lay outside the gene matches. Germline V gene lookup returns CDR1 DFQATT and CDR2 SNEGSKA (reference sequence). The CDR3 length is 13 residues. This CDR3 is CSAWTGDNQPQHF. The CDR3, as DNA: TGCAGTGCCTGGACAGGGGACAATCAGCCCCAGCATTTT.

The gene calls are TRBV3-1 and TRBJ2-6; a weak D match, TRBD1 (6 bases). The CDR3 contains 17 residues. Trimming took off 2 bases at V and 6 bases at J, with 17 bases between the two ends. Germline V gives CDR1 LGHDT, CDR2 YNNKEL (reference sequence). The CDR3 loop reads CASSQSGQWVAANVLTF. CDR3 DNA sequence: TGTGCCAGCAGCCAATCCGGACAGTGGGTCGCGGCCAACGTCCTGACTTTC.

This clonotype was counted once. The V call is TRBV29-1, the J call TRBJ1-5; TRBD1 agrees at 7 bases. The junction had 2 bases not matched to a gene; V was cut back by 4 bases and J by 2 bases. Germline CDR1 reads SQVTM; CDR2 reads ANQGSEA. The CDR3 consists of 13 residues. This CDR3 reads CSVVDRGNQPQHF. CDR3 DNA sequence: TGCAGCGTTGTAGACAGGGGCAATCAGCCCCAGCATTTT.

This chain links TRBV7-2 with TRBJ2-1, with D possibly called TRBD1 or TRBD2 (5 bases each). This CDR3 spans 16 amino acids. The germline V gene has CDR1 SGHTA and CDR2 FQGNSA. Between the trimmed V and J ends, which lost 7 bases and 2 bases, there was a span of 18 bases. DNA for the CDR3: TGTGCCAGCAACAATTGGGACCGAGGACCCTACAATGAGCAGTTCTTC. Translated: CASNNWDRGPYNEQFF. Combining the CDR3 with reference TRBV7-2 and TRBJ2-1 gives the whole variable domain GAGVSQSPSNKVTEKGKDVELRCDPISGHTALYWYRQSLGQGLEFLIYFQGNSAPDKSGLPSDRFSAERTGGSVSTLTIQRTQQEDSAVYLCASNNWDRGPYNEQFFGPGTRLTVL.

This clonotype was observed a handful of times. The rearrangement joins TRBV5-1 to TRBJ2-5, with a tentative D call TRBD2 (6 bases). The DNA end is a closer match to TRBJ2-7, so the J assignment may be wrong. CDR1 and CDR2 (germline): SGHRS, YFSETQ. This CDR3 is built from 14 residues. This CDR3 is CASCREEEGYEQYF. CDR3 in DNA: TGCGCCAGCTGCAGGGAAGAGGAGGGCTACGAGCAGTACTTC.

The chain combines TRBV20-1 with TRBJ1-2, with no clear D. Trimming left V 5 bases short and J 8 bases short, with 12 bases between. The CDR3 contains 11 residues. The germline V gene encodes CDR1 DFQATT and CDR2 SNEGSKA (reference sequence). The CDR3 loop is CSAPTYKGYTF. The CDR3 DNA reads TGCAGTGCTCCCACCTATAAGGGCTACACCTTC.

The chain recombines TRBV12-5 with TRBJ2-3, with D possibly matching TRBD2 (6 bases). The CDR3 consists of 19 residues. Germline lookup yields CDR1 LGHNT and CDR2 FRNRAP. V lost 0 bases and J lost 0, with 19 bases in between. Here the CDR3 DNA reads TGTGCTAGTGGTTTGGTACGGGGACTCATAAGCCCCAGCACAGATACGCAGTATTTT. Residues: CASGLVRGLISPSTDTQYF.

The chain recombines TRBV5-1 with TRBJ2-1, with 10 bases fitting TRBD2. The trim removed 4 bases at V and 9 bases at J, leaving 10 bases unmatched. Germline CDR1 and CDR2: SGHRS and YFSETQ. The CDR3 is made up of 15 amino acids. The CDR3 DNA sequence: TGCGCCAGCAGCACGGAAGCGGGGGGGCTCGGTGAGCAGTTCTTC. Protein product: CASSTEAGGLGEQFF.

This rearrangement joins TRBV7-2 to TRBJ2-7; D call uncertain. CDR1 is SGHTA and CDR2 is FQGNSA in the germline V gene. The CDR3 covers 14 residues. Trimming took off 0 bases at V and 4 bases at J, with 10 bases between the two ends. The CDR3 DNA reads TGTGCCAGCAGCTTAGCAACCGATAATTACGAGCAGTACTTC. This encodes CASSLATDNYEQYF.

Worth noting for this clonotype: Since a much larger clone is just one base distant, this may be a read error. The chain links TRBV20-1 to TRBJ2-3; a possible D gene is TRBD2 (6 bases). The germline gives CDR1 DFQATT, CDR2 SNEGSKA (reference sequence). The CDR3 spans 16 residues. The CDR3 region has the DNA TGCGGTGCTATTCCCTTTCTCGCGGGGCACACAGATACGCAGTATTTT. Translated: CGAIPFLAGHTDTQYF.

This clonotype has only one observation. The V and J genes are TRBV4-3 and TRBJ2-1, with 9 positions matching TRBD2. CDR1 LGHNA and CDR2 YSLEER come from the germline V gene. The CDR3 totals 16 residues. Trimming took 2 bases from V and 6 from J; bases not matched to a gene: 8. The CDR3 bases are TGCGCCAGCAGCCAAAGCATAGCGGGAGCGGGCAATGAGCAGTTCTTC. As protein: CASSQSIAGAGNEQFF.

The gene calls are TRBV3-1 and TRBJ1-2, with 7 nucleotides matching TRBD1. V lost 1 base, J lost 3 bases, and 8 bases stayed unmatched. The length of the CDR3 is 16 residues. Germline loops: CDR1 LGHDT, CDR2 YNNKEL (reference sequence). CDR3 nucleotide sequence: TGTGCCAGCAGCCAAGTCCCCGACAGGGCTTACTATGGCTACACCTTC. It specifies CASSQVPDRAYYGYTF.

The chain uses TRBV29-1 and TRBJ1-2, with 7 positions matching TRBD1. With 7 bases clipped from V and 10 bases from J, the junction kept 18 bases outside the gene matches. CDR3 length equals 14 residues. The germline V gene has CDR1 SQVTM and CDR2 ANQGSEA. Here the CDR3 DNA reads TGCAGCGCCGTCAGAACAGGGGCGATAGAGGACTACACCTTC. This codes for CSAVRTGAIEDYTF.

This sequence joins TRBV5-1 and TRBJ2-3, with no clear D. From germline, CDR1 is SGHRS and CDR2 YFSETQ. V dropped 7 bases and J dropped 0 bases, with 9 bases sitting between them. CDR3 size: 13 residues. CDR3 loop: CASLGISTDTQYF. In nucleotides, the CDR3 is TGCGCCAGCTTGGGTATTAGCACAGATACGCAGTATTTT.

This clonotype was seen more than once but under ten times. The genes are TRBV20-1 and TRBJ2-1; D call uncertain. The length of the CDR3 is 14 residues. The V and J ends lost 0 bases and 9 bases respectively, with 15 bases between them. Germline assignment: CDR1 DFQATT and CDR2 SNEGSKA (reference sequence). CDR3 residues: CSARDETTLSEQFF. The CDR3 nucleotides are TGCAGTGCTAGAGATGAAACAACCCTTAGTGAGCAGTTCTTC.